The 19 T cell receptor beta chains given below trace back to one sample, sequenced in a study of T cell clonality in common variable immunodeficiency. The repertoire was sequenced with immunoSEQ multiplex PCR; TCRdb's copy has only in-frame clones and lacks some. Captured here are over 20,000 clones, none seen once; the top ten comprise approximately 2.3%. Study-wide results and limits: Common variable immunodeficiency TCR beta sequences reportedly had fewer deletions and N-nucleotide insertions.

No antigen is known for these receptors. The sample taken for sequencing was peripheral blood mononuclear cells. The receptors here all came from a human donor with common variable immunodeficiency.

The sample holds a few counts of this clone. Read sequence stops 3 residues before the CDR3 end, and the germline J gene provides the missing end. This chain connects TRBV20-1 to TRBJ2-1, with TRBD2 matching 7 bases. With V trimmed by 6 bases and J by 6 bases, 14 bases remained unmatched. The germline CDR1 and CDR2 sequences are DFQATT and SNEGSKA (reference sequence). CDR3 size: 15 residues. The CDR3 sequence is CSAGSASGAGNEQFF. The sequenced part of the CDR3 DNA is TGCAGTGCGGGGTCGGCGAGCGGGGCCGGCAATGAG.

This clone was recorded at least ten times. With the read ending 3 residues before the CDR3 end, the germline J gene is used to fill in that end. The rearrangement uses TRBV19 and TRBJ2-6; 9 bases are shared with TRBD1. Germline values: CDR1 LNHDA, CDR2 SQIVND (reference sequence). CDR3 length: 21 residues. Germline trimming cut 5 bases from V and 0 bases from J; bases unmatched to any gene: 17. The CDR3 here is CASSSIPGQGSLFSGANVLTF. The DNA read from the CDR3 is TGTGCCAGTAGTTCGATTCCCGGACAGGGGTCCTTATTCTCTGGGGCCAACGTC.

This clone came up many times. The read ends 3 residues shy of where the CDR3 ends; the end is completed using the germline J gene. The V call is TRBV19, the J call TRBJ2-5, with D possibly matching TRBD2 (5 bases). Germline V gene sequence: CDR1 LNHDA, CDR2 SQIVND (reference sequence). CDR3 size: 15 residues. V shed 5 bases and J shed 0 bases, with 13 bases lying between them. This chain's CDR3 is CASSRGGVDQETQYF. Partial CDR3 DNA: TGTGCCAGTAGTCGGGGTGGGGTTGACCAAGAGACC.

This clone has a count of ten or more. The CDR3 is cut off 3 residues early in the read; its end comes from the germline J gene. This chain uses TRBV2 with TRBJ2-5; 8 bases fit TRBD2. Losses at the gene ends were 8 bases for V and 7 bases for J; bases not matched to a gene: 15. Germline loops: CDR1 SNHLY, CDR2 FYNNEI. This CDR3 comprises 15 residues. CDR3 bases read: TGTGCCAGCCGAAGGGAGACCGGGGGGGCGGGGACC. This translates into CASRRETGGAGT. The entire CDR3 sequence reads CASRRETGGAGTQYF. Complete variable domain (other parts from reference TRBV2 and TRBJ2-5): EPEVTQTPSHQVTQMGQEVILRCVPISNHLYFYWYRQILGQKVEFLVSFYNNEISEKSEIFDDQFSVERPDGSNFTLKIRSTKLEDSAMYFCASRRETGGAGTQYFGPGTRLLVL.

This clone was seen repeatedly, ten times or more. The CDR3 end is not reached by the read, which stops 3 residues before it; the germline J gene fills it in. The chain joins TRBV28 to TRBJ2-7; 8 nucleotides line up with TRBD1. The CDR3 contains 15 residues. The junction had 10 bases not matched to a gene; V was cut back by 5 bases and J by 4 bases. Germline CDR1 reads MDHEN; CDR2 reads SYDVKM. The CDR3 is CASSPPGTGVYEQYF. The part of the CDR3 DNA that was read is TGTGCCAGCAGTCCGCCCGGGACAGGAGTTTACGAG.

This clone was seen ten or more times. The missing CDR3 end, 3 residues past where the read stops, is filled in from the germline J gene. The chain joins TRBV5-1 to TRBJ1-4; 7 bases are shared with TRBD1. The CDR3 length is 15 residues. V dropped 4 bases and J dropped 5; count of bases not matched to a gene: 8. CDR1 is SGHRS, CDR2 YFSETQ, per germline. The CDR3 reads CASSPLRQGNEKLFF. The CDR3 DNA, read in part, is TGCGCCAGCAGCCCGCTCCGACAGGGAAATGAAAAA. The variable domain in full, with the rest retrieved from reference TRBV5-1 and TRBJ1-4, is KAGVTQTPRYLIKTRGQQVTLSCSPISGHRSVSWYQQTPGQGLQFLFEYFSETQRNKGNFPGRFSGRQFSNSRSEMNVSTLELGDSALYLCASSPLRQGNEKLFFGSGTQLSVL.

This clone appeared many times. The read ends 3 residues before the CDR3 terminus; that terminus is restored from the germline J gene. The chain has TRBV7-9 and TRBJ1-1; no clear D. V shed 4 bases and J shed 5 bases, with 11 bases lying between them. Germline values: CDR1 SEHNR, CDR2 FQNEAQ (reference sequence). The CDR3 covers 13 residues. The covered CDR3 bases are TGTGCCAGCAGCTCACGAGGGTGGACTGAA. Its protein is CASSSRGWTE. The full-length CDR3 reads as CASSSRGWTEAFF.

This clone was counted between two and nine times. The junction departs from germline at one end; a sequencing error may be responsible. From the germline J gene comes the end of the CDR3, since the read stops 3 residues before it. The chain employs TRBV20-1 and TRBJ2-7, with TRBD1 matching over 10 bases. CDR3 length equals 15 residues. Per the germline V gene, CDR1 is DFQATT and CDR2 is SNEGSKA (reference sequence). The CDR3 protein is CSARKTGGDSSEQYF. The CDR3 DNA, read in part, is TGCAGTGCTAGAAAGACAGGGGGCGATTCCTCCGAG.

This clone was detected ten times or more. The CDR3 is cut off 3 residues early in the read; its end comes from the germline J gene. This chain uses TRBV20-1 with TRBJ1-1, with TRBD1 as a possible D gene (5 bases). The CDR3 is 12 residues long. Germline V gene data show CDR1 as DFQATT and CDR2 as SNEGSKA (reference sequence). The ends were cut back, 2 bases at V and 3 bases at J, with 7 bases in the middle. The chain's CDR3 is CSARIRDTEAFF. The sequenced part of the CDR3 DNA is TGCAGTGCTAGAATCAGGGACACTGAA.

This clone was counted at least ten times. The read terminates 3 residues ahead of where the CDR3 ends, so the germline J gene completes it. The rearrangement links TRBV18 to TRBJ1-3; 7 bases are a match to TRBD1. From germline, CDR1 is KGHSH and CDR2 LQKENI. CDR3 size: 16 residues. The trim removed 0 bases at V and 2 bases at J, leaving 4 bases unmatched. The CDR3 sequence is CASSPPGDRAGNTIYF. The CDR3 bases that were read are TGTGCCAGCTCACCACCCGGAGACAGGGCTGGAAACACC.

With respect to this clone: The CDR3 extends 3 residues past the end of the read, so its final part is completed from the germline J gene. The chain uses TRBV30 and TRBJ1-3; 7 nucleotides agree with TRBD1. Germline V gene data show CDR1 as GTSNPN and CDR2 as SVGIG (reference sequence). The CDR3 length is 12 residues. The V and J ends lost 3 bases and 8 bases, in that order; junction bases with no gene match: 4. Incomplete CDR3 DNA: TGTGCCTGGAGAGACAGGGTTTACACC. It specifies CAWRDRVYT. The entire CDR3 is CAWRDRVYTIYF.

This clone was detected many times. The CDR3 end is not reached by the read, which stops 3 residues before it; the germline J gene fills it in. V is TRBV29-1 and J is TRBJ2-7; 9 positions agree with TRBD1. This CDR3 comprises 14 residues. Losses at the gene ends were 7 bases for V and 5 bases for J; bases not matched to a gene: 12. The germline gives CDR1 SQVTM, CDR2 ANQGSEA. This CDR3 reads CSARAGTGWNEQYF. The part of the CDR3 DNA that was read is TGCAGCGCCAGAGCCGGGACAGGGTGGAACGAG.

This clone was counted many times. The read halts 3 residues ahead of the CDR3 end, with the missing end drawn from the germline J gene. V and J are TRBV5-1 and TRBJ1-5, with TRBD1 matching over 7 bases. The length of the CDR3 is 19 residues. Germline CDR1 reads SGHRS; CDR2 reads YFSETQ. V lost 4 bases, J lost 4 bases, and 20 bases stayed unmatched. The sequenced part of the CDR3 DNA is TGCGCCAGCAGCCCCTGGGGAGCCGGGACAGCGGGCGGGAATCAGCCC. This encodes CASSPWGAGTAGGNQP. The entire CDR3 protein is CASSPWGAGTAGGNQPQHF.

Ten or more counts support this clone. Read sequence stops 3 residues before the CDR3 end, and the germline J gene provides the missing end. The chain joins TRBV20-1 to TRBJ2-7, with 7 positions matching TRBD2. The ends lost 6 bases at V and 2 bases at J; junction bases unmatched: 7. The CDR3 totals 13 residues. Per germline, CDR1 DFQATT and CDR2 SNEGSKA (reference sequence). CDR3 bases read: TGCAGTGCCATACCGGCGGGAGCCTACGAG. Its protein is CSAIPAGAYE. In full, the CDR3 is CSAIPAGAYEQYF.

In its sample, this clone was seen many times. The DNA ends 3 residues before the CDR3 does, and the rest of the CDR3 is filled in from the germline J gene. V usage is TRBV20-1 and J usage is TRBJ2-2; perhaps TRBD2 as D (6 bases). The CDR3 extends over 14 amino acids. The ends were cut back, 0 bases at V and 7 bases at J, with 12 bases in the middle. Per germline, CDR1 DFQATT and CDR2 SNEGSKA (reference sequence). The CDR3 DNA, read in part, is TGCAGTGCTAGAGATCTCGCGGGGTTCGGGGAG. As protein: CSARDLAGFGE. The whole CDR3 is CSARDLAGFGELFF.

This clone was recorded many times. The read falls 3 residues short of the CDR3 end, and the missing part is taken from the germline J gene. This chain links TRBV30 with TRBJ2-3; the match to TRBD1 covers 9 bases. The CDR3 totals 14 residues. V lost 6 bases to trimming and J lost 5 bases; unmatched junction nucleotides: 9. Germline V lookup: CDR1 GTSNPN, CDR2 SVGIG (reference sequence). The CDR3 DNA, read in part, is TGTGCCTGTGGGACAGGGCCCCCCTTAGATACG. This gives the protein CACGTGPPLDT. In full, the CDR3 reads CACGTGPPLDTQYF. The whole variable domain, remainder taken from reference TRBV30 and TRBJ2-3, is SQTIHQWPATLVQPVGSPLSLECTVEGTSNPNLYWYRQAAGRGLQLLFYSVGIGQISSEVPQNLSASRPQDRQFILSSKKLLLSDSGFYLCACGTGPPLDTQYFGPGTRLTVL.

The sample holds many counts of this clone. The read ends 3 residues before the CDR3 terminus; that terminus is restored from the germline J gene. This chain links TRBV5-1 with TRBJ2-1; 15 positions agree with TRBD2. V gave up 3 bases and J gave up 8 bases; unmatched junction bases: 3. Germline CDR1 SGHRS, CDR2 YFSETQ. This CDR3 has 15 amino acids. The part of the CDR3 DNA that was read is TGCGCCAGCAGCTGGACTAGCGGGGGGGTATATGAG. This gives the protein CASSWTSGGVYE. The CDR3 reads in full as CASSWTSGGVYEQFF.

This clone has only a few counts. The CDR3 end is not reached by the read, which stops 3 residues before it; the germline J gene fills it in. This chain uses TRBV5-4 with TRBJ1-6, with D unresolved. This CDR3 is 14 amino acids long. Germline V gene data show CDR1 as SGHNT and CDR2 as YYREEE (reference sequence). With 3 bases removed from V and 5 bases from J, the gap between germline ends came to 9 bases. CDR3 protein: CASSSWRDNSPLHF. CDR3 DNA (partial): TGTGCCAGCAGCTCCTGGAGGGATAATTCACCC.

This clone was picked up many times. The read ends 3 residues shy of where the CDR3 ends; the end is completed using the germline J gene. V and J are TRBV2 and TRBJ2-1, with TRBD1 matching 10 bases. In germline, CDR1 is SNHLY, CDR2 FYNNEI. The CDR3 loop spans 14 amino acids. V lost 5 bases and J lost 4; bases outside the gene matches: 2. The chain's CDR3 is CASSSGQGYNEQFF. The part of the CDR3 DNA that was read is TGTGCCAGCAGTTCGGGACAGGGGTACAATGAG.